These 26 T cell receptor beta chains originate from one sample sequenced in a study of T-cell reconstitution after alpha-beta-depleted transplantation in children. Unique molecular identifiers were incorporated when the TCRbeta library was constructed. TCRdb re-called the PCR reads with MiXCR, one entry per CDR3 protein. The repertoire includes about 600,000 distinct CDR3 sequences, 10% to 15% of them detected once, and around 2% sits in the top ten. The sequenced sample was PBMCs, mostly from graft donor cells, obtained 360 days after TCRalphabeta/CD19-depleted stem cell transplant. These receptors came from a male patient aged 10-17 years who had a stem cell transplant for acute myeloid leukemia, so the T cells may come from the graft donor.

This clonotype was seen repeatedly, ten times or more. J is TRBJ1-5 and V is TRBV20-1, with a possible D match to TRBD1 (5 bases). The germline V gene has CDR1 DFQATT and CDR2 SNEGSKA (reference sequence). The CDR3 totals 17 residues. Trimming took 5 bases from V and 2 from J, leaving 22 bases between them. The DNA of the CDR3 is TGCAGTGCTCAGGACATCTTATTAGGACTCGGCAATCAGCCCCAGCATTTT. It specifies CSAQDILLGLGNQPQHF.

The chain uses TRBV20-1 and TRBJ2-7; TRBD2 matches 12 bases. This CDR3 contains 20 residues. Germline V gene data show CDR1 as DFQATT and CDR2 as SNEGSKA (reference sequence). The trim removed 3 bases at V and 4 bases at J, leaving 22 bases unmatched. CDR3: CSARPQAGRLAGERRYEQYF. Here the CDR3 DNA reads TGCAGTGCTAGGCCCCAAGCGGGGAGACTAGCGGGAGAGAGAAGGTACGAGCAGTACTTC.

CDR3 loop: CSVPGLAGGGRFF. The CDR3 region has the DNA TGCAGCGTCCCGGGACTAGCGGGAGGGGGGCGGTTCTTC. This chain links TRBV29-1 with TRBJ2-1, with 16 bases lining up with TRBD2. Losses at the gene ends were 6 bases for V and 15 bases for J; bases not matched to a gene: 8. CDR3 length: 13 amino acids. In germline, CDR1 is SQVTM, CDR2 ANQGSEA.

This clonotype occurred a few times. The chain joins TRBV20-1 to TRBJ2-2; TRBD2 is a possible D gene (5 bases). CDR3 size: 15 residues. Germline values: CDR1 DFQATT, CDR2 SNEGSKA (reference sequence). V lost 2 bases and J 6 bases, leaving 16 bases between the germline ends. The CDR3: CSARPEGNLAGELFF. Here the CDR3 DNA reads TGCAGTGCTAGACCTGAGGGAAATCTCGCCGGGGAGCTGTTTTTT.

In this sample, this clonotype turned up many times. V and J are TRBV5-1 and TRBJ2-5, with TRBD2 matching over 7 bases. Looked up from germline, CDR1 is SGHRS and CDR2 is YFSETQ. The CDR3 contains 15 residues. Losses at the gene ends were 1 base for V and 2 bases for J; bases not matched to a gene: 5. DNA of the CDR3: TGCGCCAGCAGCTTGATTGCGGGAGATCAAGAGACCCAGTACTTC. Translating gives CASSLIAGDQETQYF.

The chain links TRBV7-6 to TRBJ2-3, with 9 bases fitting TRBD1. Germline V gene sequence: CDR1 SGHVS, CDR2 FNYEAQ. J was trimmed by 3 bases and V by 9 bases; bases with no gene match: 7. The CDR3 consists of 14 residues. DNA for the CDR3: TGTGCCAGTAGACAGGGGGTTAGGACAGATACGCAGTATTTT. This translates into CASRQGVRTDTQYF.

The genes are TRBV28 and TRBJ2-7; TRBD1 matches at 10 bases. Germline V gene sequence: CDR1 MDHEN, CDR2 SYDVKM. V gave up 5 bases and J gave up 2 bases; unmatched junction bases: 6. The CDR3 runs to 15 residues. CDR3 protein: CASSAPGQGTYEQYF. The CDR3 nucleotides read TGTGCCAGCAGTGCCCCGGGACAGGGGACCTACGAGCAGTACTTC.

This chain joins TRBV12-5 and TRBJ2-2; D uncertain. The CDR3 extends over 13 amino acids. Per germline, CDR1 LGHNT and CDR2 FRNRAP. Trimming removed 0 bases at V and 5 bases at J, with 4 bases between. DNA of the CDR3: TGTGCTAGTGGTTTGGTGAGAACCGGGGAGCTGTTTTTT. It specifies CASGLVRTGELFF.

This clonotype has more than one count but fewer than ten. The rearrangement uses TRBV20-1 and TRBJ2-7, with D unresolved. The CDR3 length is 13 residues. The V gene lost 4 bases and the J gene lost 4 bases, with 14 bases spanning the gap. CDR1 is DFQATT and CDR2 is SNEGSKA in the germline V gene (reference sequence). For the CDR3, the DNA is TGCAGTGCTATTTCTGGAAACCATTACGAGCAGTACTTC. Its protein product is CSAISGNHYEQYF.

There are a few counts of this clonotype. The chain combines TRBV4-2 with TRBJ2-7; the D gene is possibly TRBD2 (5 bases). There are 16 residues in the CDR3. The V and J ends lost 0 bases and 4 bases respectively, with 16 bases between them. CDR1 is LGHNA, CDR2 YNFKEQ, per germline. Here the CDR3 DNA reads TGTGCCAGCAGCCAAGAACATGAGGGAATGAGTTACGAGCAGTACTTC. This sequence encodes CASSQEHEGMSYEQYF.

This clonotype was counted a few times. This chain joins TRBV10-3 and TRBJ1-3; D call uncertain. Germline V gene lookup returns CDR1 ENHRY and CDR2 SYGVKD. The CDR3 is made up of 14 amino acids. The DNA for the CDR3 is TGTGCGGAGAAGGACTCAGGCTCTGGAAACACCATATATTTT. This translates into CAEKDSGSGNTIYF.

This clonotype was found a few times. This chain connects TRBV4-3 to TRBJ2-2; D ambiguous. This CDR3 has 18 residues. The germline V and J ends were trimmed by 4 bases and 1 base, with 19 bases remaining between them. The V gene's germline CDR1 is LGHNA and CDR2 YSLEER. CDR3 DNA sequence: TGCGCCAGCAGCCCAACCCGGCCGGGTGCGGTGAACACCGGGGAGCTGTTTTTT. Translating gives CASSPTRPGAVNTGELFF.

The J gene is TRBJ2-4, the V gene TRBV25-1; 13 nucleotides line up with TRBD2. The germline V gene has CDR1 MGHDK and CDR2 SYGVNS. This CDR3 spans 18 amino acids. V shed 3 bases, J shed 6 bases, and the junction held 11 bases outside the gene matches. CDR3 nucleotides: TGTGCCAGCAGTGATGGGGGGGGACTAGCGGGATTGAGAAACATTCAGTACTTC. Protein product: CASSDGGGLAGLRNIQYF.

The rearrangement uses TRBV15 and TRBJ2-5; D is uncertain. CDR1 is LNHNV and CDR2 is YYDKDF in the germline V gene (reference sequence). CDR3 length: 13 residues. V shed 6 bases and J shed 2 bases, with 10 bases lying between them. CDR3 residues: CATSPQVQETQYF. The CDR3, as DNA: TGTGCCACCAGTCCCCAGGTGCAAGAGACCCAGTACTTC.

The chain is built from TRBV29-1 and TRBJ1-1, with a possible D match to TRBD1 (6 bases). Germline CDR1 SQVTM, CDR2 ANQGSEA. Trimming pared 2 bases from V and 5 bases from J, leaving 18 bases between. This CDR3 region has 15 residues. The DNA of the CDR3 is TGCAGCGTTGAATACCAGGGGAGGGTAAGAACTGAAGCTTTCTTT. Its protein is CSVEYQGRVRTEAFF.

In this sample, this clonotype turned up many times. V and J are TRBV12-3 or TRBV12-4 and TRBJ2-6; D gene ambiguous. Between the trimmed V and J ends, which lost 4 bases and 2 bases, there was a span of 3 bases. The CDR3 runs 13 residues. CDR3 loop: CASSYAGANVLTF. CDR3 DNA sequence: TGTGCCAGCAGTTACGCTGGGGCCAACGTCCTGACTTTC.

V usage is TRBV12-3 or TRBV12-4 and J usage is TRBJ2-7; 7 bases match TRBD1. The CDR3 loop spans 11 amino acids. The V gene end was trimmed by 8 bases and the J gene end by 4 bases; junction bases not matched to a gene: 2. The CDR3 DNA sequence: TGTGCCAGCCTACAGGGGTACGAGCAGTACTTC. This sequence encodes CASLQGYEQYF.

CDR3 sequence (DNA): TGTGCCAGCAGCTTACTCCCGGGCAATGAGCAGTTCTTC. This encodes CASSLLPGNEQFF. The J gene is TRBJ2-1, the V gene TRBV5-5; no definite D call. The germline V and J ends were trimmed by 2 bases and 6 bases, with 9 bases remaining between them. The CDR3 spans 13 residues. CDR1 is SGHKS and CDR2 is YYEKEE in the germline V gene (reference sequence). Complete variable domain (other parts from reference TRBV5-5 and TRBJ2-1): DAGVTQSPTHLIKTRGQQVTLRCSPISGHKSVSWYQQVLGQGPQFIFQYYEKEERGRGNFPDRFSARQFPNYSSELNVNALLLGDSALYLCASSLLPGNEQFFGPGTRLTVL.

The chain is built from TRBV9 and TRBJ2-1, with no clear D. Trimming left V 2 bases short and J 10 bases short, with 19 bases between. The CDR3 consists of 15 residues. The germline CDR1 and CDR2 sequences are SGDLS and YYNGEE. The CDR3 spells CASSVMSASPREQFF. DNA for the CDR3: TGTGCCAGCAGCGTTATGTCCGCAAGCCCCCGCGAGCAGTTCTTC.

This clonotype has more than one count but fewer than ten. V is TRBV12-3 or TRBV12-4 and J is TRBJ1-4; the D gene is possibly TRBD1 (5 bases). The CDR3 length is 13 residues. Deletions cut 4 bases from V and 8 bases from J, with 11 bases between. This CDR3 is CASSYQGREKLFF. CDR3 DNA: TGTGCCAGCAGTTATCAGGGAAGGGAAAAACTGTTTTTT.

Comments on this clonotype: Sequence at one end of the junction differs from germline and may be a read error. The J gene is TRBJ1-4, the V gene TRBV12-3 or TRBV12-4; no clear D. The CDR3 covers 15 residues. The CDR3 region is CASSPIRAYNGKLFF. CDR3 DNA: TGTGCCAGCAGCCCCATCCGGGCCTATAATGGAAAACTGTTTTTT.

This clonotype was detected many times. The rearrangement joins TRBV11-1 to TRBJ2-3; weak D call: TRBD2 (7 bases). The V gene lost 7 bases and the J gene lost 2 bases, with 28 bases spanning the gap. Germline-derived CDR1 and CDR2 are SGHAT and FQDESV (reference sequence). This CDR3 is built from 19 residues. This CDR3 reads CASNYWGALAIYPTDTQYF. CDR3 DNA sequence: TGTGCCAGCAATTACTGGGGGGCACTAGCGATCTATCCCACAGATACGCAGTATTTT.

This clonotype was observed many times. The rearrangement links TRBV29-1 to TRBJ2-3, with 9 bases lining up with TRBD2. The CDR3 length is 14 residues. V lost 7 bases, J lost 4 bases, and 9 bases stayed unmatched. The germline V gene has CDR1 SQVTM and CDR2 ANQGSEA. The CDR3 loop is CSARRAGGPDTQYF. CDR3 sequence (DNA): TGCAGCGCCCGACGAGCGGGAGGACCAGATACGCAGTATTTT.

The chain combines TRBV14 with TRBJ2-3; 9 nucleotides match TRBD2. Germline CDR1 SGHDN, CDR2 FVKESK. V was clipped by 5 bases and J by 5 bases; unmatched bases: 2. There are 13 residues in the CDR3. The CDR3 coding sequence is TGTGCCAGCAGCATGACTAGCGGAGATACGCAGTATTTT. Its protein product is CASSMTSGDTQYF.

The chain couples TRBV24-1 to TRBJ2-1; TRBD1 aligns across 9 bases. The germline gives CDR1 KGHDR, CDR2 SFDVKD. Trimming removed 5 bases from V and 8 bases from J; junction bases left unmatched: 12. This CDR3 has 16 amino acids. The CDR3 loop reads CATSALGDRARYEQFF. For the CDR3, the DNA is TGTGCCACCAGTGCTCTTGGGGACAGGGCTCGGTATGAGCAGTTCTTC.

In this sample, this clonotype turned up many times. The V and J genes are TRBV1 and TRBJ2-7; TRBD1, as called in the table, went unchecked against the DNA. TRBV1 is marked as a pseudogene. This CDR3 contains 17 residues. CDR3 in amino acids: CTSSQDKDRDNSYEQYF. In DNA, the CDR3 is TGCACCAGCAGCCAAGATAAGGACCGGGACAACTCCTACGAGCAGTACTTC.